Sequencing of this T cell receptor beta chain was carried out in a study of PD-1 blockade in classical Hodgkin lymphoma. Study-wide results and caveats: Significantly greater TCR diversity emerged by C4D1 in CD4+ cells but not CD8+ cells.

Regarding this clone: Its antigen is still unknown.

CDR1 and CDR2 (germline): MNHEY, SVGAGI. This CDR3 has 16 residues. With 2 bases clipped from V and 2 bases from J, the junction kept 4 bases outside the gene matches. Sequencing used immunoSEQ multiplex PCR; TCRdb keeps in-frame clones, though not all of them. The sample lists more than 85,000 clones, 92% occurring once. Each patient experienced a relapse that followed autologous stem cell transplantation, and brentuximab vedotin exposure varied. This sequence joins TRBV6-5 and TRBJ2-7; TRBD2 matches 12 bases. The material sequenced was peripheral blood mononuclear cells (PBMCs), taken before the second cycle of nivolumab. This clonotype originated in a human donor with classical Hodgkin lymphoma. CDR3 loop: CASSYPGTSGPYEQYF. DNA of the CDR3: TGTGCCAGCAGTTACCCCGGGACTAGCGGGCCCTACGAGCAGTACTTC.